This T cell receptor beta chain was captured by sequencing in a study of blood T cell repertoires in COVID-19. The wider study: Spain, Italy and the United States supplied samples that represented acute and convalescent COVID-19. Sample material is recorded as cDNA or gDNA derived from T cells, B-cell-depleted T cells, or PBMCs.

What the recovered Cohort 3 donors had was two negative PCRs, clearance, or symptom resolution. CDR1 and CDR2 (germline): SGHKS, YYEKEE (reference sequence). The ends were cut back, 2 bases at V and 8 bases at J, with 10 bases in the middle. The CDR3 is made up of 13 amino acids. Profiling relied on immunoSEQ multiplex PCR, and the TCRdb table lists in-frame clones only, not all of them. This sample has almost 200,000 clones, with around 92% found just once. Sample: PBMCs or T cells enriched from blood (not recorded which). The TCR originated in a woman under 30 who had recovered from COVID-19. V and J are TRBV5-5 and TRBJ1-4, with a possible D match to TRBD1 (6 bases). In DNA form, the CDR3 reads TGTGCCAGCAGCTTCCAGGGGCCAGAAAAACTGTTTTTT. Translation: CASSFQGPEKLFF.